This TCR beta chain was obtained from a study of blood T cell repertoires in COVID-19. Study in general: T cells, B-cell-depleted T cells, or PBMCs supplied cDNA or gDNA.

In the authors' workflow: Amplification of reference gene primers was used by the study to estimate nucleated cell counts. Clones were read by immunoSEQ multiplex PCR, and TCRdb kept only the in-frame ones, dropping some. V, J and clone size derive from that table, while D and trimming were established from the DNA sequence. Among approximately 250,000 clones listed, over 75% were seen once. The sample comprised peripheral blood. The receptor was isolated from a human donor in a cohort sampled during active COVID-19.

CDR3 region: CASSPHHGHEQFF. The CDR3 coding sequence is TGTGCCAGCAGCCCCCATCACGGTCATGAGCAGTTCTTC. The chain combines TRBV11-2 with TRBJ2-1; D remains unclear. The CDR3 covers 13 residues. V lost 5 bases and J 8 bases, leaving 13 bases between the germline ends. CDR1 SGHAT and CDR2 FQNNGV come from the germline V gene.